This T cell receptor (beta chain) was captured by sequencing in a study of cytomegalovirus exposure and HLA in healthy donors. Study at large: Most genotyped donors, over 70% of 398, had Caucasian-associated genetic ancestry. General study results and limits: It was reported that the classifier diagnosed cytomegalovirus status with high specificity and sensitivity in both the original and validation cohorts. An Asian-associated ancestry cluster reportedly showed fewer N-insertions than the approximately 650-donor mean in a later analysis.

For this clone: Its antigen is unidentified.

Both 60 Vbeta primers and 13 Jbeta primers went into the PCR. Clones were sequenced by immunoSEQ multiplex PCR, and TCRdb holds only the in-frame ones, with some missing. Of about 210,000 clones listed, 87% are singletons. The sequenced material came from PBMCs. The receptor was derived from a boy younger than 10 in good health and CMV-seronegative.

This CDR3 reads CASSPRDNAYEQYF. CDR3 nucleotide sequence: TGTGCCAGCAGCCCCCGGGACAATGCCTACGAGCAGTACTTC. V is TRBV11-3 and J is TRBJ2-7; D is possibly TRBD1 (6 bases). Germline loops: CDR1 SGHNT, CDR2 YENEEA. CDR3 size: 14 residues. V was pared by 5 bases and J by 2 bases, with 13 bases between.